One sample yielded the 5 T cell receptor beta chains listed below, sequenced in a study of T cells after yellow fever vaccination. TCRdb fed the 5' RACE reads into MiXCR, producing one record per CDR3 protein. The sample has about 220,000 distinct CDR3 sequences; approximately 3% are singletons. The sample in question was CD4+ T cells sorted from PBMCs, obtained 10 days after the yellow fever booster vaccination. Receptors originate from a man aged 18 to 29 who received the YFV17D yellow fever vaccine.

This clonotype was seen a handful of times. V usage is TRBV6-1 and J usage is TRBJ1-4; D gene ambiguous. CDR1 and CDR2 (germline): MNHNS, SASEGT. V was cut by 4 bases and J by 0 bases, with 9 bases left in between. This CDR3 has 15 amino acids. The CDR3 loop reads CASSARPATNEKLFF. CDR3 sequence (DNA): TGTGCCAGCAGTGCCCGGCCCGCAACTAATGAAAAACTGTTTTTT.

The table lists this clonotype with many counts. This chain connects TRBV5-1 to TRBJ2-3; 9 nucleotides line up with TRBD2. With V trimmed by 4 bases and J by 3 bases, 6 bases remained unmatched. Germline V gives CDR1 SGHRS, CDR2 YFSETQ. The CDR3 length is 15 residues. The CDR3 region has the DNA TGCGCCAGCAGCCCACAGCGGGGGGATACAGATACGCAGTATTTT. This translates into CASSPQRGDTDTQYF.

The chain combines TRBV11-3 with TRBJ2-5; 9 positions agree with TRBD1. In germline, CDR1 is SGHNT, CDR2 YENEEA. The CDR3 has 14 amino acids. The V gene end was trimmed by 3 bases and the J gene end by 7 bases; junction bases not matched to a gene: 6. CDR3 in amino acids: CASSFTGGGATQYF. CDR3 DNA: TGTGCCAGCAGCTTTACAGGGGGCGGTGCGACCCAGTACTTC.

Points on this clonotype: The junction differs from germline at one of its ends, possibly a read error. The chain recombines TRBV12-3 or TRBV12-4 with TRBJ1-2; possibly TRBD1 for D (5 bases). This CDR3 comprises 10 residues. The DNA for the CDR3 is TGTGCCAGCAGCGGGACGCGGAGCATCTTC. Encoded protein: CASSGTRSIF.

This clonotype has ten or more counts. The gene calls are TRBV7-2 and TRBJ2-5; D assignment may be TRBD1 or TRBD2 (5 bases each). The CDR3 length is 15 residues. Trimming took 3 bases from V and 1 from J, leaving 12 bases between them. CDR1 is SGHTA, CDR2 FQGNSA, per germline. CDR3 sequence reads: CASSFRGPSQETQYF. In DNA form, the CDR3 reads TGTGCCAGCAGCTTTCGGGGCCCCTCCCAAGAGACCCAGTACTTC.